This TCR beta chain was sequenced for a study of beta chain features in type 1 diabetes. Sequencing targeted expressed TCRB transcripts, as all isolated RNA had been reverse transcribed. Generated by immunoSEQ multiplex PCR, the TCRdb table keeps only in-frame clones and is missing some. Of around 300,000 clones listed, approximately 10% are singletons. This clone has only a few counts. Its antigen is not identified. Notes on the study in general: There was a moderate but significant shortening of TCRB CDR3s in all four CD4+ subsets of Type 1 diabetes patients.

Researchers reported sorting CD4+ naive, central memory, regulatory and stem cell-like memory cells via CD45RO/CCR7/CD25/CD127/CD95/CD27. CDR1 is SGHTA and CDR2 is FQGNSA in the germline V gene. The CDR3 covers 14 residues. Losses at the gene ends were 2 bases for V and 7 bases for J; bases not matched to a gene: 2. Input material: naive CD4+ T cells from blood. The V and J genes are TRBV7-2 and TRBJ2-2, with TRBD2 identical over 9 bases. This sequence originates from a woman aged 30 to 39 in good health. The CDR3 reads CASSLLREGGELFF. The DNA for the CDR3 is TGTGCCAGCAGCTTATTGCGGGAGGGCGGGGAGCTGTTTTTT. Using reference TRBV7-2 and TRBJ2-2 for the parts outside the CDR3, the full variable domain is GAGVSQSPSNKVTEKGKDVELRCDPISGHTALYWYRQSLGQGLEFLIYFQGNSAPDKSGLPSDRFSAERTGGSVSTLTIQRTQQEDSAVYLCASSLLREGGELFFGEGSRLTVL.